These 13 T cell receptor beta chains were sequenced from one sample in a study of Ad26.COV2.S vaccination and SARS-CoV-2 variants. The sample's treatment: roughly 19 received Ad26.COV2.S at low or high dose, single or two shots; 5 received placebo; per-sample allocation not given. Samples were taken on day 63 after the first vaccine or placebo injection. Method: immunoSEQ multiplex PCR; TCRdb's copy keeps in-frame clones and lacks some. Among 430,000 or so clones listed, 85% to 90% were seen once. The sample was peripheral blood, taken in a trial of Ad26.COV2.S vaccine versus placebo. These TCRs come from a person between 18 and 65 years old who received the Ad26.COV2.S COVID-19 vaccine or a placebo.

The chain couples TRBV7-8 to TRBJ1-4; TRBD1 is a possible D gene (6 bases). This CDR3 is built from 12 residues. The germline V gene has CDR1 SGHVS and CDR2 FQNEAQ. Trimming pared 6 bases from V and 8 bases from J, leaving 10 bases between. CDR3 in DNA: TGTGCCAGCAGACAGGGTGAGGAAAAACTGTTTTTT. The encoded protein is CASRQGEEKLFF. Full variable domain (remainder filled in from reference TRBV7-8 and TRBJ1-4): GAGVSQSPRYKVAKRGQDVALRCDPISGHVSLFWYQQALGQGPEFLTYFQNEAQLDKSGLPSDRFFAERPEGSVSTLKIQRTQQEDSAVYLCASRQGEEKLFFGSGTQLSVL.

The rearrangement links TRBV18 to TRBJ1-1, with TRBD1 identical over 9 bases. The CDR3 spans 16 residues. Germline V gene lookup returns CDR1 KGHSH and CDR2 LQKENI. V was pared by 6 bases and J by 4 bases, with 12 bases of the junction left unmatched. CDR3 sequence reads: CASSSTGGGLGTEAFF. DNA of the CDR3: TGTGCCAGCTCTTCAACAGGGGGCGGCCTGGGCACTGAAGCTTTCTTT.

The genes are TRBV11-3 and TRBJ2-5; TRBD1 is a possible D gene (7 bases). CDR3 length: 15 amino acids. In germline, CDR1 is SGHNT, CDR2 YENEEA. Trimming took off 2 bases at V and 4 bases at J, with 14 bases between the two ends. Here the CDR3 reads CASSLQGGFGETQYF. The CDR3 DNA sequence: TGTGCCAGCAGCTTACAGGGGGGCTTCGGAGAGACCCAGTACTTC.

In the case of this clone: Different DNA sequences within this sample yield the same CDR3. The rearrangement links TRBV2 to TRBJ1-2; the D gene is possibly TRBD1 (5 bases). This CDR3 contains 13 residues. Germline V gene sequence: CDR1 SNHLY, CDR2 FYNNEI. V was cut by 3 bases and J by 2 bases, with 7 bases left in between. For the CDR3, the DNA is TGTGCCAGCAGTGAGAGGGGAAACTATGGCTACACCTTC. Protein product: CASSERGNYGYTF.

This chain connects TRBV28 to TRBJ2-5; 12 nucleotides line up with TRBD1. Germline trimming cut 2 bases from V and 6 bases from J; bases unmatched to any gene: 7. Germline CDR1 is MDHEN and CDR2 is SYDVKM. The CDR3 runs 16 residues. CDR3 in DNA: TGTGCCAGCAGTTTAGCGGGACAGGGGGCAGGGAAGACCCAGTACTTC. Its protein product is CASSLAGQGAGKTQYF.

This clone came up once. The chain recombines TRBV27 with TRBJ2-1; 10 positions match TRBD2. Germline values: CDR1 MNHEY, CDR2 SMNVEV (reference sequence). The CDR3 sequence is 18 residues long. Germline trimming cut 3 bases from V and 0 bases from J; bases unmatched to any gene: 8. The CDR3 DNA reads TGTGCCAGCAGTTTTTGGCTAGCGGGAGCCCGCTCCTACAATGAGCAGTTCTTC. Its translation: CASSFWLAGARSYNEQFF.

The gene calls are TRBV12-3 or TRBV12-4 and TRBJ2-7; weak D call: TRBD1 (5 bases). The V and J ends lost 3 bases and 7 bases respectively, with 13 bases between them. The CDR3 sequence is 13 residues long. CDR3 bases: TGTGCCAGCAGTTTCGTCAGGACAACAGAGCAGTACGTC. Its translation: CASSFVRTTEQYV.

The rearrangement links TRBV7-6 to TRBJ1-2, with D maybe TRBD1 (5 bases). The V gene's germline CDR1 is SGHVS and CDR2 FNYEAQ. V was pared by 1 base and J by 0 bases, with 6 bases between. The CDR3 length is 14 residues. This CDR3 reads CASSLGQSNYGYTF. CDR3 nucleotide sequence: TGTGCCAGCAGCTTAGGACAGTCTAACTATGGCTACACCTTC.

The chain joins TRBV7-9 to TRBJ2-2, with TRBD2 as a possible D gene (6 bases). CDR1 SEHNR and CDR2 FQNEAQ come from the germline V gene (reference sequence). CDR3 length equals 13 residues. Trimming took off 7 bases at V and 6 bases at J, with 12 bases between the two ends. The CDR3 is CASMRGGAGELFF. Written as DNA, the CDR3 is TGTGCCAGCATGCGGGGTGGAGCCGGGGAGCTGTTTTTT.

This sequence joins TRBV9 and TRBJ2-7, with D perhaps given as TRBD1 or TRBD2 (6 bases each). The germline V gene has CDR1 SGDLS and CDR2 YYNGEE. The germline V and J ends were trimmed by 0 bases and 0 bases, with 10 bases remaining between them. CDR3 length: 15 amino acids. For the CDR3, the DNA is TGTGCCAGCAGCGTAGCGGGGGCAACCTCCTACGAGCAGTACTTC. Its translation is CASSVAGATSYEQYF. Drawing the rest from reference TRBV9 and TRBJ2-7, the complete variable domain is DSGVTQTPKHLITATGQRVTLRCSPRSGDLSVYWYQQSLDQGLQFLIQYYNGEERAKGNILERFSAQQFPDLHSELNLSSLELGDSALYFCASSVAGATSYEQYFGPGTRLTVT.

J is TRBJ2-7 and V is TRBV5-1; D uncertain. This CDR3 comprises 15 residues. V dropped 3 bases and J dropped 3 bases, with 16 bases sitting between them. CDR1 and CDR2 (germline): SGHRS, YFSETQ. Here the CDR3 reads CASSSVKGFHYEQYF. Written as DNA, the CDR3 is TGCGCCAGCAGCTCGGTCAAGGGTTTTCACTACGAGCAGTACTTC. The complete variable domain, with remaining parts taken from reference TRBV5-1 and TRBJ2-7, reads KAGVTQTPRYLIKTRGQQVTLSCSPISGHRSVSWYQQTPGQGLQFLFEYFSETQRNKGNFPGRFSGRQFSNSRSEMNVSTLELGDSALYLCASSSVKGFHYEQYFGPGTRLTVT.

The chain has TRBV24-1 and TRBJ2-2; D is perhaps TRBD1 (6 bases). V lost 5 bases to trimming and J lost 3 bases, with 15 bases between them. CDR1 KGHDR and CDR2 SFDVKD come from the germline V gene. This CDR3 spans 16 amino acids. The CDR3 DNA reads TGTGCCACCAGTGCGGGCAGGGGAGTTTACACCGGGGAGCTGTTTTTT. Its protein product is CATSAGRGVYTGELFF.

The CDR3 DNA is TGCGCCAGCAGCCGGGGGTACGAGCAGTACTTC. Its protein is CASSRGYEQYF. The gene calls are TRBV5-1 and TRBJ2-7; maybe TRBD2 (6 bases). Germline V gives CDR1 SGHRS, CDR2 YFSETQ. V gave up 4 bases and J gave up 4 bases, with 6 bases separating them. The CDR3 is 11 residues long.